Presented here are 17 T cell receptor beta chains from one specimen sequenced in a study of blood T cell repertoires in COVID-19 (TCRdb year 2020). The method was the immunoSEQ multiplex PCR assay. As stored in TCRdb, this immuneACCESS dataset retains in-frame rearrangements with V and J assigned. A fraction of the clones does not appear; measured against another copy, unresolved V genes explain less than half of the discrepancy, and the remainder lacks a known reason. This sample has around 230,000 clones in its table, and approximately 90% of those were observed once. The ten top clones hold approximately 0.66% of the sample. Sequencing used peripheral blood. These receptors all come from a man aged 40-49 years with acute or convalescent COVID-19.

The rearrangement links TRBV6-5 to TRBJ1-2, with D tentatively TRBD1 (6 bases). This CDR3 contains 16 residues. Trimming cost V 0 bases and J 5 bases, with 16 bases left between them. The germline CDR1 and CDR2 sequences are MNHEY and SVGAGI. CDR3 coding DNA: TGTGCCAGCAGTTACTCAGGGGGTGCGGTGGGGTATGGCTACACCTTC. Residues: CASSYSGGAVGYGYTF.

This chain uses TRBV6-4 with TRBJ2-7; 13 bases line up with TRBD2. J lost 2 bases, V lost 6 bases, and 4 bases had no gene match. In germline, CDR1 is MRHNA, CDR2 SNTAGT. The CDR3 is 15 residues long. CDR3 coding DNA: TGTGCCAGCAGGACACTAGCGGGAGGGACCTACGAGCAGTACTTC. This translates into CASRTLAGGTYEQYF.

J is TRBJ2-3 and V is TRBV29-1; 7 nucleotides match TRBD1. The CDR3 sequence is 16 residues long. Germline V gene lookup returns CDR1 SQVTM and CDR2 ANQGSEA. V shed 1 base and J 2 bases; nucleotides not matched to a gene: 9. CDR3 residues: CSVEGAGGKVTDTQYF. As DNA, the CDR3 is TGCAGCGTTGAAGGGGCAGGGGGAAAGGTCACAGATACGCAGTATTTT.

This chain joins TRBV29-1 and TRBJ1-4; no clear D. CDR1 is SQVTM and CDR2 is ANQGSEA in the germline V gene. The V end was cut by 6 bases, the J end by 4 bases, with 12 bases between. The CDR3 is 13 amino acids. This CDR3 reads CSVVTGGNEKLFF. The CDR3, as DNA: TGCAGCGTCGTGACCGGCGGTAATGAAAAACTGTTTTTT.

V gene TRBV6-5 combines with J gene TRBJ2-7, with TRBD1 matching over 8 bases. This CDR3 region has 15 residues. V shed 2 bases and J 6 bases; nucleotides not matched to a gene: 9. Germline assignment: CDR1 MNHEY and CDR2 SVGAGI. For the CDR3, the DNA is TGTGCCAGCAGTTACGGCCGCAGGGGGCTTGGCGAGCAGTACTTC. Its protein is CASSYGRRGLGEQYF.

This rearrangement joins TRBV19 to TRBJ1-2, with D tentatively TRBD1 (5 bases). V was cut by 0 bases and J by 5 bases, with 10 bases left in between. This CDR3 region has 14 residues. The germline V gene encodes CDR1 LNHDA and CDR2 SQIVND (reference sequence). The CDR3 region is CASSIDPPGYGYTF. The CDR3 DNA follows: TGTGCCAGTAGTATAGACCCTCCAGGGTATGGCTACACCTTC.

The chain combines TRBV4-2 with TRBJ2-2, with D possibly TRBD2 on 6 matching bases. CDR3 length: 17 amino acids. V shed 3 bases and J shed 5 bases, with 19 bases lying between them. The germline gives CDR1 LGHNA, CDR2 YNFKEQ. In DNA form, the CDR3 reads TGTGCCAGCAGCCAGTCAATCGCAGGGAGCGGGACCGGGGAGCTGTTTTTT. This translates into CASSQSIAGSGTGELFF.

CDR3 amino acids: CASSLYIGTGGPSEQYF. CDR3 nucleotides: TGTGCCAGCAGTTTATATATCGGGACAGGCGGCCCTTCCGAGCAGTACTTC. The rearrangement uses TRBV27 and TRBJ2-7, with 8 bases identical to TRBD1. V was pared by 1 base and J by 6 bases, with 14 bases of the junction left unmatched. Germline loops: CDR1 MNHEY, CDR2 SMNVEV (reference sequence). The CDR3 covers 17 residues.

This sequence joins TRBV28 and TRBJ2-1; tentative D call: TRBD1 (5 bases). The germline V gene has CDR1 MDHEN and CDR2 SYDVKM. V dropped 7 bases and J dropped 10 bases, with 23 bases sitting between them. The CDR3 has 15 residues. The CDR3 DNA reads as TGTGCCAGCACCTCCTCACCGACAGAGGTATCAGAGCAGTTCTTC. As protein: CASTSSPTEVSEQFF.

This sequence joins TRBV10-3 and TRBJ1-1, with 7 bases lining up with TRBD1. V trimming: 5 bases; J trimming: 3 bases; junction bases outside the gene matches: 6. The CDR3 has 14 residues. Germline loops: CDR1 ENHRY, CDR2 SYGVKD. For the CDR3, the DNA is TGTGCCATCAGTCCCGACAGGGTTGACACTGAAGCTTTCTTT. Residues: CAISPDRVDTEAFF.

This rearrangement joins TRBV4-1 to TRBJ2-7; 9 bases agree with TRBD1. Trimming cost V 1 base and J 2 bases; bases outside gene matches: 3. The germline gives CDR1 MGHRA, CDR2 YSYEKL. The CDR3 is 15 residues long. For the CDR3, the DNA is TGCGCCAGCAGCCAAGCCGGGACAGGGACCTACGAGCAGTACTTC. Translated, it gives CASSQAGTGTYEQYF.

This clone was counted a few times. The chain links TRBV11-2 to TRBJ1-5; 8 nucleotides match TRBD1. J gave up 7 bases and V 4 bases, and 6 bases lay outside the gene matches. The CDR3 loop spans 14 amino acids. CDR1 is SGHAT and CDR2 is FQNNGV in the germline V gene. In nucleotides, the CDR3 is TGTGCCAGCAGCTCGGCAGGGGGCAGACAGCCCCAGCATTTT. Its protein product is CASSSAGGRQPQHF.

The chain is built from TRBV9 and TRBJ1-2; 7 nucleotides agree with TRBD1. Losses at the gene ends were 4 bases for V and 4 bases for J; bases not matched to a gene: 10. The germline CDR1 and CDR2 sequences are SGDLS and YYNGEE. This CDR3 comprises 15 residues. CDR3 region: CASSQQGNLGYGYTF. CDR3 coding DNA: TGTGCCAGCAGCCAACAGGGGAATCTGGGCTATGGCTACACCTTC.

This clone was found once. The chain joins TRBV3-1 (or the pseudogene TRBV3-2) to TRBJ2-5, with 10 positions matching TRBD2. This CDR3 region has 15 residues. J lost 1 base, V lost 7 bases, and 6 bases had no gene match. Germline loops: CDR1 LGHDT, CDR2 YNNKEL (reference sequence). CDR3 nucleotide sequence: TGTGCCAGCAACCGAGCGGGGGGGCCCCAAGAGACCCAGTACTTC. Its protein product is CASNRAGGPQETQYF.

V usage is TRBV5-1 and J usage is TRBJ2-2; D perhaps matches TRBD2 (6 bases). From germline, CDR1 is SGHRS and CDR2 YFSETQ. V was clipped by 6 bases and J by 6 bases, with 18 bases between them. The CDR3 runs to 15 residues. CDR3 sequence reads: CASTAPGTPSGELFF. CDR3 sequence (DNA): TGCGCCAGCACCGCTCCCGGGACTCCCTCCGGGGAGCTGTTTTTT.

The V gene is TRBV15, the J gene TRBJ2-1; TRBD1 matches at 10 bases. Germline V CDR1 and CDR2: LNHNV, YYDKDF (reference sequence). The CDR3 length is 17 residues. The trim removed 3 bases at V and 2 bases at J, leaving 7 bases unmatched. The CDR3: CATSSQPGQGTYNEQFF. The CDR3 DNA reads as TGTGCCACCAGCAGTCAACCGGGACAGGGGACCTACAATGAGCAGTTCTTC.

The chain links TRBV20-1 to TRBJ2-7; tentatively, D is TRBD2 (5 bases). V was pared by 6 bases and J by 6 bases, with 9 bases between. This CDR3 has 10 amino acids. Germline CDR1 is DFQATT and CDR2 is SNEGSKA (reference sequence). CDR3 DNA sequence: TGCAGTGCACTCACTAGCGAGCAGTACTTC. Its translation is CSALTSEQYF.